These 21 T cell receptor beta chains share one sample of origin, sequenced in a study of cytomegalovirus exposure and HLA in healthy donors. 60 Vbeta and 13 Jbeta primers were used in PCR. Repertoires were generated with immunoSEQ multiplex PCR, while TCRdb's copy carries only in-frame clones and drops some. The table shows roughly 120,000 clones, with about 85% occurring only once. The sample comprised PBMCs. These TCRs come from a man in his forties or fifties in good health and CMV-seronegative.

The CDR3 region has the DNA TGTGCCAGCAGCGTAGGGTTAGGGGGAGCGGGGGGCACCTACAATGAGCAGTTCTTC. Translation: CASSVGLGGAGGTYNEQFF. J is TRBJ2-1 and V is TRBV9, with 9 nucleotides matching TRBD2. The CDR3 extends over 19 amino acids. V lost 0 bases to trimming and J lost 2 bases; unmatched junction nucleotides: 12. The germline V gene has CDR1 SGDLS and CDR2 YYNGEE.

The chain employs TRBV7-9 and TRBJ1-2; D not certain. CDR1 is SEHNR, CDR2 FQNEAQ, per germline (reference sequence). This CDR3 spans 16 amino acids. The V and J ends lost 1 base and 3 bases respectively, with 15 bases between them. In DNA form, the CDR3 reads TGTGCCAGCAGCTTAGGTGGTCGGGGTCGGGACTATGGCTACACCTTC. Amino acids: CASSLGGRGRDYGYTF.

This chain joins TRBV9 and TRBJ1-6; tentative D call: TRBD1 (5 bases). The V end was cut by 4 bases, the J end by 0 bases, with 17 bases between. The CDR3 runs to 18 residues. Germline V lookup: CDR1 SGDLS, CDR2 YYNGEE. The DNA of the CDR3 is TGTGCCAGCAGCCCCTTGCAGGGAGGTGGCTCCTATAATTCACCCCTCCACTTT. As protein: CASSPLQGGGSYNSPLHF.

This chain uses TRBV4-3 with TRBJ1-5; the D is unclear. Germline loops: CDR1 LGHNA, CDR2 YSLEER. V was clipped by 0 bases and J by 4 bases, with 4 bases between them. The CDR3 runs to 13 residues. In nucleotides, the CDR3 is TGCGCCAGCAGCCAAGACCGGAATCAGCCCCAGCATTTT. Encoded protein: CASSQDRNQPQHF.

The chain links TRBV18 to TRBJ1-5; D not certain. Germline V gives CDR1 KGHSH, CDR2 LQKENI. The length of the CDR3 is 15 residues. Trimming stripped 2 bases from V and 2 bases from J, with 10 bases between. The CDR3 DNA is TGTGCCAGCTCACCAGAGGGTATTGGCAATCAGCCCCAGCATTTT. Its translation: CASSPEGIGNQPQHF.

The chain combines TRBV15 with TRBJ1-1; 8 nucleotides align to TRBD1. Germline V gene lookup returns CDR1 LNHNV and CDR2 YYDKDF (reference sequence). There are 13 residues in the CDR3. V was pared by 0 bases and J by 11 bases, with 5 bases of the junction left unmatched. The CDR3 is CATSRDQDRDAFF. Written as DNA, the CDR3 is TGTGCCACCAGCAGAGACCAGGACAGGGACGCTTTCTTT.

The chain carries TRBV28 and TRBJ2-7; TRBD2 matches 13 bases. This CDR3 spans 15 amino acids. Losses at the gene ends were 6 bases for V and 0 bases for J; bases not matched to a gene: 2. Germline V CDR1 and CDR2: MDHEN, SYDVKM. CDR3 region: CASRWTSGSSYEQYF. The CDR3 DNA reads TGTGCCAGCAGATGGACTAGCGGGAGCTCCTACGAGCAGTACTTC. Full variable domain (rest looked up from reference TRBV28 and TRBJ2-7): DVKVTQSSRYLVKRTGEKVFLECVQDMDHENMFWYRQDPGLGLRLIYFSYDVKMKEKGDIPEGYSVSREKKERFSLILESASTNQTSMYLCASRWTSGSSYEQYFGPGTRLTVT.

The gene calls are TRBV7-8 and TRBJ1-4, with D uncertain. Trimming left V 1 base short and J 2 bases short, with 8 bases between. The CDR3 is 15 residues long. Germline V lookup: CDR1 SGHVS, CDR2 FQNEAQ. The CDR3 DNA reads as TGTGCCAGCAGCTTAGGTCTACCTACTAATGAAAAACTGTTTTTT. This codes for CASSLGLPTNEKLFF. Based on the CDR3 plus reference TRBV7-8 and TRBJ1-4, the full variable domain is GAGVSQSPRYKVAKRGQDVALRCDPISGHVSLFWYQQALGQGPEFLTYFQNEAQLDKSGLPSDRFFAERPEGSVSTLKIQRTQQEDSAVYLCASSLGLPTNEKLFFGSGTQLSVL.

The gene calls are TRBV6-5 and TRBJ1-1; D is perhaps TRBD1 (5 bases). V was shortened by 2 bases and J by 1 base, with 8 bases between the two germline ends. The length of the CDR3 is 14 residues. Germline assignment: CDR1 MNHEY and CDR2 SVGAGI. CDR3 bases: TGTGCCAGCAGTTACAGGGGAGGGAACACTGAAGCTTTCTTT. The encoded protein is CASSYRGGNTEAFF.

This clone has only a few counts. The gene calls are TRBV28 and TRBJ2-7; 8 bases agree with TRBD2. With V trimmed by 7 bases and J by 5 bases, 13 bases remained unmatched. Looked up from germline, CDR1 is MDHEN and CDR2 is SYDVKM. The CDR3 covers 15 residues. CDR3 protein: CASTSSGRQFDEQYF. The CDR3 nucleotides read TGTGCCAGCACTTCTAGCGGGCGACAATTCGACGAGCAGTACTTC.

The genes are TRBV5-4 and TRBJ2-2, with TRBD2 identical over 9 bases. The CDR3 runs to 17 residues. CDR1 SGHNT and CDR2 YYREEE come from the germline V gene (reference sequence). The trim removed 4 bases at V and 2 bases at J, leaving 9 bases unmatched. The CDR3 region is CASSLRGSGRNTGELFF. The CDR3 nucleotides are TGTGCCAGCAGCCTCAGAGGTAGCGGGAGAAACACCGGGGAGCTGTTTTTT. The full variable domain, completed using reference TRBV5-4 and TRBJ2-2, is ETGVTQSPTHLIKTRGQQVTLRCSSQSGHNTVSWYQQALGQGPQFIFQYYREEENGRGNFPPRFSGLQFPNYSSELNVNALELDDSALYLCASSLRGSGRNTGELFFGEGSRLTVL.

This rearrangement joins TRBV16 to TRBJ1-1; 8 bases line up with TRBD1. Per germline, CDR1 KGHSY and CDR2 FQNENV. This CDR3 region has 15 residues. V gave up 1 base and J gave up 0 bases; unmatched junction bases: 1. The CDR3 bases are TGTGCCAGCAGCCAATTGGGACAGGTGAACACTGAAGCTTTCTTT. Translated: CASSQLGQVNTEAFF.

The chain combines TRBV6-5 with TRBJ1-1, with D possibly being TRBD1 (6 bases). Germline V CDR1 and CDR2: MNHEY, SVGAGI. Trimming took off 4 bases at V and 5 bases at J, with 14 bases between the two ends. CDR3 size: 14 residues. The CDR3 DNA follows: TGTGCCAGCAGTTTAAGGGGGACGGGGACTGAAGCTTTCTTT. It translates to CASSLRGTGTEAFF.

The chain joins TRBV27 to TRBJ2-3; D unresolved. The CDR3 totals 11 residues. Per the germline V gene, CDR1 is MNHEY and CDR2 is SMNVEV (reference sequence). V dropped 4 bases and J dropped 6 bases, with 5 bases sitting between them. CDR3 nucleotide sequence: TGTGCCAGCAGTTCTATTGATACGCAGTATTTT. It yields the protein CASSSIDTQYF.

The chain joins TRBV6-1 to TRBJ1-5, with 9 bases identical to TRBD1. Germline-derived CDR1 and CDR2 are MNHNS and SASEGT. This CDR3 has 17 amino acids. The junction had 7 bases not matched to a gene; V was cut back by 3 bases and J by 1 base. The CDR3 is CASSDRGQGLSNQPQHF. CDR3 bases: TGTGCCAGCAGTGACAGGGGACAGGGATTAAGCAATCAGCCCCAGCATTTT.

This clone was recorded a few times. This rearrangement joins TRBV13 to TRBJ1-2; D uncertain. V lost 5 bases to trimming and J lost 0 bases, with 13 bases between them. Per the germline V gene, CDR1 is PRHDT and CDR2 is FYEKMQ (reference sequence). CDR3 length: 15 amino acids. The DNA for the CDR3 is TGTGCCAGCAGCCCCATGGCCGGAGCTAACTATGGCTACACCTTC. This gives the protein CASSPMAGANYGYTF.

CDR3 region: CASSLVLGRTEAFF. Written as DNA, the CDR3 is TGTGCCAGCAGCTTGGTCTTGGGGCGGACTGAAGCTTTCTTT. V is TRBV5-4 and J is TRBJ1-1; D possibly corresponds to TRBD1 (5 bases). This CDR3 has 14 residues. V lost 0 bases and J lost 5, with 11 bases in between. Looked up from germline, CDR1 is SGHNT and CDR2 is YYREEE (reference sequence).

The CDR3 coding sequence is TGTGCCAGCAGCCAAACAGGGGCGAGGAACACTGAAGCTTTCTTT. Translating it yields CASSQTGARNTEAFF. The gene calls are TRBV7-3 and TRBJ1-1; 7 nucleotides line up with TRBD1. Per germline, CDR1 SGHTA and CDR2 FQGTGA. The CDR3 covers 15 residues. Trimming removed 5 bases from V and 1 base from J; junction bases left unmatched: 7.

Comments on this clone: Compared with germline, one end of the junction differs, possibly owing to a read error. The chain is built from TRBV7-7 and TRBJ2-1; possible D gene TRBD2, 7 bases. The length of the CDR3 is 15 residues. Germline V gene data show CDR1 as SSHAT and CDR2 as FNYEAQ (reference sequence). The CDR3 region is CASSLGGGSYNEQFF. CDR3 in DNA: TGTGCTAGCAGCTTAGGGGGGGGCTCCTACAATGAGCAGTTCTTC.

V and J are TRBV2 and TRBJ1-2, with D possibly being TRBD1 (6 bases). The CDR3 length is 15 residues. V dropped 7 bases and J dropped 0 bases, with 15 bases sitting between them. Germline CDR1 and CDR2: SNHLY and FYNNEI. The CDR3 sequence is CASNHRTEANYGYTF. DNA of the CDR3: TGTGCCAGCAACCACCGGACAGAAGCTAACTATGGCTACACCTTC.

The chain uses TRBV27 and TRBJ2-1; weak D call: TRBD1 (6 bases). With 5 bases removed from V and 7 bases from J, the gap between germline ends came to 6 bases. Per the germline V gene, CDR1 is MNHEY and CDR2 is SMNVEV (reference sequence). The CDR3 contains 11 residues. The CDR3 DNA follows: TGTGCCAGCAGTAGGGGGAATGAGCAGTTCTTC. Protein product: CASSRGNEQFF.